The clone carrying this TCR beta chain was picked up a small number of times. Its antigen is undetermined. One entry per CDR3 protein results from TCRdb running MiXCR on the reads. Altogether approximately 72,000 distinct CDR3 sequences are present, roughly 60% being singletons, with the ten largest covering around 7.6%. The length of the CDR3 is 16 residues. Trimming cost V 3 bases and J 4 bases, with 13 bases left between them. In germline, CDR1 is LGHNA, CDR2 YNFKEQ. The graft donor-derived T-allo10 cells reportedly recognize host alloantigens, are anergic, and suppress alloantigen-specifically. The data stem from a study of type 1 regulatory T cells. Across the whole study: T-allo10 is an in vitro-generated, Tr1-enriched CD4 T cell product specific for alloantigen.

This sequence originates from a human donor in good health. The rearrangement uses TRBV4-2 and TRBJ1-6; D uncertain. The sequencing input was cultured T cells, either the whole culture or a sorted T cell fraction (not recorded which). As to subset: Tr1-enriched cell product generated in vitro against host alloantigens. For the CDR3, the DNA is TGTGCCAGCAGCCAGGACCTTAGGATGTATAATTCACCCCTCCACTTT. Protein sequence: CASSQDLRMYNSPLHF.